This T cell receptor (beta chain) was sequenced in a study of blood T cell repertoires in COVID-19. Study context: Samples representing acute and convalescent COVID-19 were sourced from the United States, Italy and Spain. The analysed material was cDNA or gDNA that came from T cells, B-cell-depleted T cells, or PBMCs.

In the authors' methods: Reference gene primers were amplified, and this amplification served to estimate nucleated cell counts. Libraries were prepared by immunoSEQ multiplex PCR; TCRdb keeps only in-frame clonotypes and omits some of them. The V and J calls and clone size come from that table; D and trimming were worked out from the DNA. The sample has 150,000 to 200,000 clones, over 85% seen once. This CDR3 has 16 residues. Trimming took 4 bases from V and 0 from J; bases not matched to a gene: 5. CDR1 is SGHNT and CDR2 is YYREEE in the germline V gene (reference sequence). The specimen was peripheral blood. This chain uses TRBV5-4 with TRBJ2-4, with TRBD2 matching 9 bases. The source is a woman aged 50 to 65 with acute or convalescent COVID-19. CDR3: CASSRRGGLAKNIQYF. CDR3 in DNA: TGTGCCAGCAGCCGGCGGGGGGGCCTAGCCAAAAACATTCAGTACTTC.